These 27 T cell receptor beta chains were all obtained from the same sample, sequenced in a study of molecular identifiers for immune sequencing clone quantification. TCRdb processed the PCR reads anew with MiXCR; each CDR3 protein has one entry. The sample consists of some 650,000 distinct CDR3 sequences, around 20% of them appearing once. The sequencing sample was made of naive CD8+ T cells from blood, with Jurkat cell RNA spiked in. Subset defined: FACS-sorted CD8+CD4-CCR7+CD45RA+ naive T cells. The source is a human donor in good health. Some libraries in this study had Jurkat cell RNA spiked in.

As concerns this clonotype: This sequence may be a read error, since a much larger clone differs from it by one base. Given the absence of the conserved phenylalanine or tryptophan at the CDR3 end, a read error is likely. V gene TRBV27 combines with J gene TRBJ2-7, with D uncertain. Germline V gene lookup returns CDR1 MNHEY and CDR2 SMNVEV (reference sequence). The CDR3 has 13 residues. V was pared by 2 bases and J by 6 bases, with 11 bases between. CDR3 sequence reads: CASSLPRAGEQYY. The CDR3 region has the DNA TGTGCCAGCAGTTTACCGCGCGCCGGCGAGCAGTACTAC.

About this clonotype itself: A much larger clone lies one base from this, so it may be a read error. The chain has TRBV20-1 and TRBJ1-6; 8 bases agree with TRBD1. Trimming cost V 4 bases and J 7 bases; bases outside gene matches: 3. The CDR3 length is 13 residues. Germline CDR1 reads DFQATT; CDR2 reads SNEGSKA (reference sequence). This chain's CDR3 is CSAKDRVNSPLHF. As DNA, the CDR3 is TGCAGTGCTAAGGACAGGGTGAATTCACCCCTCCACTTT.

The table lists this clonotype with many counts. This chain links TRBV27 with TRBJ1-1, with D unclear. Germline CDR1 is MNHEY and CDR2 is SMNVEV (reference sequence). Trimming removed 1 base at V and 4 bases at J, with 7 bases between. CDR3 length: 13 amino acids. In DNA form, the CDR3 reads TGTGCCAGCAGTTTATTTGCGGGCACTGAAGCTTTCTTT. The encoded protein is CASSLFAGTEAFF.

This clonotype appeared many times. V gene TRBV12-3 or TRBV12-4 combines with J gene TRBJ1-4; unclear D gene. The CDR3 extends over 17 amino acids. V was cut by 5 bases and J by 3 bases, with 19 bases left in between. CDR3 residues: CASSPTPPDRPNEKLFF. CDR3 DNA sequence: TGTGCCAGCAGTCCAACGCCCCCAGACCGTCCTAATGAAAAACTGTTTTTT.

This clonotype was counted only a few times. The chain is built from TRBV19 and TRBJ2-5, with D possibly TRBD1 on 6 matching bases. This CDR3 region has 16 residues. V lost 5 bases to trimming and J lost 1 base, with 17 bases between them. Germline CDR1 is LNHDA and CDR2 is SQIVND (reference sequence). This CDR3 is CASSAHPGHFQETQYF. The CDR3 bases are TGTGCCAGTAGTGCTCACCCGGGACATTTCCAAGAGACCCAGTACTTC.

This clonotype was counted many times. The chain recombines TRBV7-2 with TRBJ2-1; D is unclear. Germline CDR1 reads SGHTA; CDR2 reads FQGNSA. V shed 5 bases and J shed 3 bases, with 8 bases lying between them. The CDR3 totals 13 residues. Here the CDR3 DNA reads TGTGCCAGCAGCGCGCTTAACTACAATGAGCAGTTCTTC. Protein product: CASSALNYNEQFF. Full variable domain (missing parts from reference TRBV7-2 and TRBJ2-1): GAGVSQSPSNKVTEKGKDVELRCDPISGHTALYWYRQSLGQGLEFLIYFQGNSAPDKSGLPSDRFSAERTGGSVSTLTIQRTQQEDSAVYLCASSALNYNEQFFGPGTRLTVL.

This clonotype was detected only a few times. The V call is TRBV6-5, the J call TRBJ2-2; TRBD1 might be the D (6 bases). This CDR3 is built from 15 residues. With 5 bases removed from V and 7 bases from J, the gap between germline ends came to 17 bases. CDR1 and CDR2 (germline): MNHEY, SVGAGI. The CDR3 coding sequence is TGTGCCAGCAGTCAACTTACAGGGCTCATCGGGGAGCTGTTTTTT. It is translated as CASSQLTGLIGELFF.

This clonotype has at least ten counts. The genes are TRBV4-1 and TRBJ2-5; TRBD2 matches 7 bases. V lost 0 bases to trimming and J lost 1 base; unmatched junction nucleotides: 8. The CDR3 extends over 17 amino acids. Germline assignment: CDR1 MGHRA and CDR2 YSYEKL. CDR3 sequence (DNA): TGCGCCAGCAGCCAAGAGAGAGATAGCGGGTCCCAAGAGACCCAGTACTTC. Translating gives CASSQERDSGSQETQYF.

V usage is TRBV19 and J usage is TRBJ2-7; D is ambiguous. The CDR3 has 15 amino acids. V gave up 3 bases and J gave up 5 bases, with 17 bases separating them. The germline V gene encodes CDR1 LNHDA and CDR2 SQIVND (reference sequence). CDR3 residues: CASSIGVQEINEQYF. The CDR3, as DNA: TGTGCCAGTAGTATTGGGGTGCAGGAGATCAACGAGCAGTACTTC.

This clonotype was found a few times. The V call is TRBV4-1, the J call TRBJ2-7; tentatively, D is TRBD1 (6 bases). Between the trimmed V and J ends, which lost 2 bases and 0 bases, there was a span of 17 bases. The germline V gene has CDR1 MGHRA and CDR2 YSYEKL. The length of the CDR3 is 17 residues. The CDR3 here is CASSQLTGNAYSYEQYF. The CDR3 DNA is TGCGCCAGCAGCCAACTAACAGGGAATGCGTACTCCTACGAGCAGTACTTC.

Many counts were recorded for this clonotype. This chain uses TRBV30 with TRBJ2-7, with unresolved D. This CDR3 spans 12 amino acids. V gave up 0 bases and J gave up 1 base, with 4 bases separating them. Per germline, CDR1 GTSNPN and CDR2 SVGIG (reference sequence). The CDR3 nucleotides are TGTGCCTGGAGTGTCGGGTCCTACGAGCAGTACTTC. This codes for CAWSVGSYEQYF.

The sample holds a few counts of this clonotype. The V and J genes are TRBV7-9 and TRBJ1-2; D is undetermined. Germline CDR1 is SEHNR and CDR2 is FQNEAQ (reference sequence). The CDR3 totals 13 residues. Trimming took off 5 bases at V and 8 bases at J, with 15 bases between the two ends. The CDR3 DNA sequence: TGTGCCAGCAGCCAGATTTTGGTTATGGGCTACACCTTC. This encodes CASSQILVMGYTF.

The chain is built from TRBV6-2 or TRBV6-3 and TRBJ2-2; D gene ambiguous. Trimming shortened V by 2 bases and J by 7 bases, and 17 bases separated the two germline ends. The CDR3 has 16 residues. Germline V gene sequence: CDR1 MNHEY, CDR2 SVGEGT. The CDR3 protein is CASSYVFEEYGGELFF. The CDR3 region has the DNA TGTGCCAGCAGTTACGTCTTTGAGGAATATGGCGGGGAGCTGTTTTTT.

This clonotype was observed many times. V gene TRBV7-2 combines with J gene TRBJ2-1; D is perhaps TRBD2 (5 bases). The CDR3 covers 13 residues. V was trimmed by 3 bases and J by 10 bases, leaving 13 bases between them. Germline V gene lookup returns CDR1 SGHTA and CDR2 FQGNSA. CDR3 coding DNA: TGTGCCAGCAGCTTGGGCGGACTGGGGGAGCAGTTCTTC. It yields the protein CASSLGGLGEQFF.

In the case of this clonotype: A much larger clonotype is one base distant, so this may be a read error. The genes are TRBV4-1 and TRBJ1-1; D is ambiguous. This CDR3 spans 13 amino acids. The germline CDR1 and CDR2 sequences are MGHRA and YSYEKL. The CDR3 sequence: CASGQDLPTEAFF. CDR3 in DNA: TGCGCCAGCGGCCAAGATCTTCCCACTGAAGCTTTCTTT.

This clonotype was seen ten or more times. V gene TRBV9 combines with J gene TRBJ2-3; D might be TRBD1 (5 bases). Germline assignment: CDR1 SGDLS and CDR2 YYNGEE. CDR3 length: 12 residues. V dropped 3 bases and J dropped 7 bases, with 9 bases sitting between them. The CDR3 DNA sequence: TGTGCCAGCAGCGGGGGCGGCAATACGCAGTATTTT. Amino acid sequence: CASSGGGNTQYF.

This clonotype was counted at least ten times. The chain employs TRBV12-3 or TRBV12-4 and TRBJ2-7, with D possibly being TRBD1 (5 bases). V was cut by 0 bases and J by 4 bases, with 10 bases left in between. This CDR3 comprises 14 residues. This chain's CDR3 is CASSLAGVEYEQYF. CDR3 in DNA: TGTGCCAGCAGTTTAGCAGGGGTAGAGTACGAGCAGTACTTC.

Concerning this clonotype: This may be a read error, as it is one base from a much larger clone. Since the CDR3 does not end with the conserved phenylalanine or tryptophan, this likely comes from a read error. CDR3 in DNA: TGCGCCAGCAGCCAAGTTCAGGGAAGGAACACTGAAGCTTTCCTT. This translates into CASSQVQGRNTEAFL. The V gene is TRBV4-1, the J gene TRBJ1-1, with a weak D call TRBD1 (5 bases). The length of the CDR3 is 15 residues. Looked up from germline, CDR1 is MGHRA and CDR2 is YSYEKL. V lost 1 base and J 1 base, leaving 10 bases between the germline ends.

This clonotype was recorded at least ten times. The V gene is TRBV5-5, the J gene TRBJ2-1; D perhaps matches TRBD1 (5 bases). The CDR3 runs to 13 residues. CDR1 is SGHKS, CDR2 YYEKEE, per germline (reference sequence). Trimming shortened V by 6 bases and J by 7 bases, and 14 bases separated the two germline ends. The CDR3 sequence: CASIWGLGNEQFF. The CDR3 nucleotides read TGTGCCAGCATCTGGGGCCTGGGGAATGAGCAGTTCTTC.

Regarding this clonotype: One base away lies a much larger clone, so this may be a sequencing read error. The genes are TRBV28 and TRBJ2-7, with D possibly being TRBD1 (5 bases). Germline V gene lookup returns CDR1 MDHEN and CDR2 SYDVKM. With 7 bases removed from V and 0 bases from J, the gap between germline ends came to 13 bases. This CDR3 spans 14 amino acids. In DNA form, the CDR3 reads TGTGCCAGCATTTCCAGGACAAACTCCTACGAGCAGTACTTC. It yields the protein CASISRTNSYEQYF.

Worth noting for this clonotype: A read error may explain this, as a much larger clone is one base away. The chain couples TRBV12-3 or TRBV12-4 to TRBJ2-2; no clear D. This CDR3 spans 16 amino acids. The DNA of the CDR3 is TGTGTCAGCAGTTTCGGGCCGGCCGGAGCCACCGGGGAGCTGTTTTTT. Its translation is CVSSFGPAGATGELFF.

Many counts were recorded for this clonotype. V usage is TRBV5-4 and J usage is TRBJ2-7; possibly TRBD1 for D (6 bases). The CDR3 runs 15 residues. Trimming took 4 bases from V and 3 from J, leaving 17 bases between them. Per germline, CDR1 SGHNT and CDR2 YYREEE (reference sequence). The CDR3: CASSPERGFHYEQYF. The CDR3 nucleotides read TGTGCCAGCAGCCCGGAGAGGGGGTTTCACTACGAGCAGTACTTC.

In its sample, this clonotype was seen many times. In DNA, the CDR3 is TGTGCCAGCAGTTTCCCCGGTAGTGGGCTTTACGAGCAGTACTTC. The encoded protein is CASSFPGSGLYEQYF. The chain links TRBV27 to TRBJ2-7; D unclear. Trimming left V 3 bases short and J 4 bases short, with 16 bases between. CDR1 and CDR2 from the germline V gene are MNHEY and SMNVEV (reference sequence). This CDR3 comprises 15 residues.

Ten or more counts support this clonotype. This chain joins TRBV7-2 and TRBJ2-5; 9 bases match TRBD1. V shed 4 bases and J 0 bases; nucleotides not matched to a gene: 6. Germline V gene lookup returns CDR1 SGHTA and CDR2 FQGNSA. There are 16 residues in the CDR3. CDR3 coding DNA: TGTGCCAGCAGCTCCGGGACAGGGTCGTACCAAGAGACCCAGTACTTC. It encodes CASSSGTGSYQETQYF. The full variable domain, rest sourced from reference TRBV7-2 and TRBJ2-5, is GAGVSQSPSNKVTEKGKDVELRCDPISGHTALYWYRQSLGQGLEFLIYFQGNSAPDKSGLPSDRFSAERTGGSVSTLTIQRTQQEDSAVYLCASSSGTGSYQETQYFGPGTRLLVL.

The chain uses TRBV25-1 and TRBJ2-3; the D gene is possibly TRBD2 (6 bases). Germline CDR1 and CDR2: MGHDK and SYGVNS. Trimming shortened V by 0 bases and J by 6 bases, and 13 bases separated the two germline ends. The CDR3 has 15 residues. This CDR3 is CASSEYSTSLDTQYF. CDR3 DNA sequence: TGTGCCAGCAGTGAATATAGTACTAGCTTGGATACGCAGTATTTT.

This clonotype has at least ten counts. The V and J genes are TRBV20-1 and TRBJ2-1; D is unclear. This CDR3 is built from 14 residues. Trimming pared 2 bases from V and 0 bases from J, leaving 8 bases between. Germline values: CDR1 DFQATT, CDR2 SNEGSKA (reference sequence). CDR3 protein: CSARSISSYNEQFF. The CDR3, as DNA: TGCAGTGCTAGAAGCATAAGCTCCTACAATGAGCAGTTCTTC.

Many counts were recorded for this clonotype. This chain joins TRBV19 and TRBJ1-2, with 8 bases identical to TRBD1. CDR3 length: 19 amino acids. Germline CDR1 is LNHDA and CDR2 is SQIVND (reference sequence). Germline trimming cut 3 bases from V and 2 bases from J; bases unmatched to any gene: 17. For the CDR3, the DNA is TGTGCCAGTAGTATTCGTTGGGGACAGGAAACACTAACGAACTATGGCTACACCTTC. Protein: CASSIRWGQETLTNYGYTF.